Listed below are T cell receptor beta chains from one sample, sequenced in a study of T cells after yellow fever vaccination. TCRdb re-analysed the 5' RACE reads in MiXCR, keeping a single row per CDR3 protein. The sample carries 300,000 to 400,000 distinct CDR3 sequences, less than 9.5% recorded once. This specimen was PBMCs, taken roughly seven weeks after the first yellow fever vaccination. Source of these receptors: a young man who received the YFV17D yellow fever vaccine. CDR3s include the opening cysteine and the closing phenylalanine or tryptophan. D genes are given only for firm matches. The size of a clone is reported for some rows only, either as once, few or many, or as a class for expanded clones.

size	D	V	J	DNA	CDR3
-	TRBD2	TRBV6-1	TRBJ2-4	TGTGCCAGCAGTGAAGAATGGGAGGGGTTGAACATTCAGTACTTC	CASSEEWEGLNIQYF
few	TRBD1	TRBV5-4	TRBJ2-2	TGTGCCAGCAGCCAGGACAGGACTCACACCGGGGAGCTGTTTTTT	CASSQDRTHTGELFF
-	-	TRBV6-1	TRBJ1-6	TGTGCCAGCAGCGTGGTGTCTTCTTCACCCCTCCACTTT	CASSVVSSSPLHF
many	-	TRBV5-1	TRBJ2-1	TGCGCCAGCAGCTTGTTGGTTCAGGATGAGCAGTTCTTC	CASSLLVQDEQFF
few	-	TRBV5-1	TRBJ2-5	TGCGCCAGCAGCTTGGGAGGACAGCCTCAAGAGACCCAGTACTTC	CASSLGGQPQETQYF
few	TRBD1	TRBV20-1	TRBJ1-5	TGCAGTGCCAACCAGGGACAGGGTAGCCAGCCCCAGCATTTT	CSANQGQGSQPQHF
-	TRBD2	TRBV20-1	TRBJ2-1	TGCAGTGTAGGAACAGCGGGACGTCGGAATGAGCAGTTCTTC	CSVGTAGRRNEQFF
-	TRBD1	TRBV29-1	TRBJ1-4	TGCAGCGCCGGACAGGGCTCGGGTGAAAAACTGTTTTTT	CSAGQGSGEKLFF
-	-	TRBV6-5	TRBJ2-5	TGTGCCAGCAGTTACATGGCGGTGTCTGGGACCCAGTACTTC	CASSYMAVSGTQYF
-	-	TRBV21-1	TRBJ2-7	TGTGCCAGCAACAAAATCTTTCCAGGGGGCGTCTCCTACGAGCAGTACTTC	CASNKIFPGGVSYEQYF
few	-	TRBV2	TRBJ2-7	TGTGCCAGCAGCGACGACAGGAACCCCTCCTACGAGCAGTACTTC	CASSDDRNPSYEQYF
-	TRBD2	TRBV30	TRBJ2-1	TGTGCCTGGAGCCCCAGGACTAGCGGGGTCTACAATGAGCAGTTCTTC	CAWSPRTSGVYNEQFF
few	-	TRBV4-1	TRBJ1-5	TGCGCCAGCAGCCAGTCCCCGGGGGGAGTTAGCAATCAGCCCCAGCATTTT	CASSQSPGGVSNQPQHF
-	-	TRBV7-2	TRBJ2-7	TGTGCCAGCAGCCCTAGGTTTAGGACAGCCACCTACGAGCAGTACTTC	CASSPRFRTATYEQYF
-	-	TRBV5-1	TRBJ2-3	TGCGCCAGCAGCCTAGCTCAGGACACAGATACGCAGTATTTT	CASSLAQDTDTQYF
many	-	TRBV7-6	TRBJ2-5	TGTGCCAGCAGCTTAGGCTCCCCAGAGACCCAGTACTTC	CASSLGSPETQYF
-	TRBD2	TRBV6-2/TRBV6-3	TRBJ2-1	TGTGCCAGCAGTCTCCAAGGACTAGCGGGGTACAATGAGCAGTTCTTC	CASSLQGLAGYNEQFF
-	-	TRBV7-6	TRBJ2-3	TGTGCCAGCAGCCAAAACGGGGGCACAGATACGCAGTATTTT	CASSQNGGTDTQYF
-	-	TRBV7-9	TRBJ2-3	TGTGCCAGCAGTCGAAAGGATACGCAGTATTTT	CASSRKDTQYF
few	-	TRBV7-9	TRBJ1-4	TGTGCCAGCAGCTTAGAAGAATCGGCAGGAAAACTGTTTTTT	CASSLEESAGKLFF
-	-	TRBV7-8	TRBJ2-7	TGTGCCAGCAGCCTCCCTCTCGGCAGCTTCTACGAGCAGTACTTC	CASSLPLGSFYEQYF
few	-	TRBV7-3	TRBJ1-1	TGTGCCAGCAGCTTGGGGGCAGGGGAGAACACTGAAGCTTTCTTT	CASSLGAGENTEAFF
-	-	TRBV7-2	TRBJ2-3	TGTGCCAGCAGCTTAGAACCAGATACGCAGTATTTT	CASSLEPDTQYF
few	TRBD1	TRBV7-2	TRBJ1-5	TGTGCCAGCAGTAACACAGGGGGCAATCAGCCCCAGCATTTT	CASSNTGGNQPQHF
-	TRBD2	TRBV4-2	TRBJ2-7	TGTGCCAGCAGGCACCCTCCGGGGGGCGAGCAGTACTTC	CASRHPPGGEQYF
many	-	TRBV4-3	TRBJ1-1	TGCGCCAGCAGCCAATCCAGGGAGAACACTGAAGCTTTCTTT	CASSQSRENTEAFF
few	-	TRBV6-1	TRBJ1-1	TGTGCCAGCTGCTATGGACAGAGGAACACTGAAGCTTTCTTT	CASCYGQRNTEAFF
few	TRBD2	TRBV6-1	TRBJ2-5	TGTGCCAGCAGTGAACGGGCTAGCGGGGGGGTGGAGACCCAGTACTTC	CASSERASGGVETQYF
-	-	TRBV7-8	TRBJ1-5	TGTGCCAGCAGCCTCGGGGTCCAGGGCTCCAATCAGCCCCAGCATTTT	CASSLGVQGSNQPQHF
-	-	TRBV6-1	TRBJ1-5	TGTGCCAGCGGGCCGTTAAATAGCAATCAGCCCCAGCATTTT	CASGPLNSNQPQHF
-	TRBD2	TRBV7-3	TRBJ2-1	TGTGCCAGCAGCCCTGGGAGCGGGGGGGCTTGGGATGAGCAGTTCTTC	CASSPGSGGAWDEQFF
few	-	TRBV5-1	TRBJ2-5	TGCGCCAGCAGCCGGGACTCCGAGGTCCAGTACTTC	CASSRDSEVQYF
many	TRBD1	TRBV12-3/TRBV12-4	TRBJ2-3	TGTGCCAGCAGTTGGACAGGGAGGACAGATACGCAGTATTTT	CASSWTGRTDTQYF
few	TRBD1	TRBV11-2	TRBJ2-5	TGTGCCAGCAGCTTAGGGACAGGTGTGGGAGAGACCCAGTACTTC	CASSLGTGVGETQYF
-	-	TRBV12-3/TRBV12-4	TRBJ1-3	TGTGCCAGCAGTTTACGTGACAGAGGAAACACCATATATTTT	CASSLRDRGNTIYF
few	-	TRBV6-6	TRBJ2-7	TGTGCCAGCAGTCACCTGAACGAGCAGTACTTC	CASSHLNEQYF
many	-	TRBV20-1	TRBJ2-3	TGCAGTGCTAGATTTCAGGGGAGCACAGATACGCAGTATTTT	CSARFQGSTDTQYF